This section outlines one TCR beta chain sequence together with its context. Its antigen is not identified. The sample originates from a study of PD-1 blockade in classical Hodgkin lymphoma. At the level of the study: Patients received nivolumab 3 mg/kg intravenously every 2 weeks. Study-level points and caveats: Baseline diversity resembling that of newly diagnosed patients was seen in complete responders. By C4D1 there was a significant rise in CD4+ TCR diversity but not in CD8+ TCR diversity. Compared with healthy donors, newly diagnosed patients reportedly showed lower baseline TCR diversity.

Indicated time point: cycle 4 day 1 (C4D1), after five to seven weeks of nivolumab. In every patient, relapse followed autologous stem cell transplantation, while exposure to brentuximab vedotin differed. From thawed PBMCs, CD4+ T cells were purified using magnetic negative selection. Sequencing was performed with immunoSEQ multiplex PCR; in TCRdb, only in-frame clones are kept and a portion is missing. This table has tens of thousands of clones, about 85% appearing once. In germline, CDR1 is SEHNR, CDR2 FQNEAQ (reference sequence). V was shortened by 5 bases and J by 0 bases, with 14 bases between the two germline ends. This CDR3 contains 16 residues.

This receptor was identified in a human donor with classical Hodgkin lymphoma. This sequence joins TRBV7-9 and TRBJ1-3, with D unresolved. The input for sequencing was CD4+ T cells from blood, taken before the fourth cycle of nivolumab. The DNA of the CDR3 is TGTGCCAGCAGCCCTCCGTACGGCGACTCTGGAAACACCATATATTTT. It encodes CASSPPYGDSGNTIYF.